The entry below describes one T cell receptor (beta chain). These data originate in a study of T cells after somatic rescue of genetic block. Germline V gives CDR1 SGHDT, CDR2 YYEEEE. Between the trimmed V and J ends, which lost 4 bases and 0 bases, there was a span of 11 bases. The CDR3 runs 14 residues. Assay: immunoSEQ multiplex PCR; the TCRdb copy retains only in-frame clones and omits some. The sample shows 14,000 to 15,000 clones, roughly 71% of them seen only once. The chain links TRBV5-6 to TRBJ2-7; D may be TRBD2 (6 bases). Sequencing input: peripheral blood mononuclear cells (PBMCs). The TCR was taken from a man aged 18-30 years. CDR3 protein: CASSVGTYSYEQYF. DNA of the CDR3: TGTGCCAGCAGCGTGGGGACTTACTCCTACGAGCAGTACTTC.